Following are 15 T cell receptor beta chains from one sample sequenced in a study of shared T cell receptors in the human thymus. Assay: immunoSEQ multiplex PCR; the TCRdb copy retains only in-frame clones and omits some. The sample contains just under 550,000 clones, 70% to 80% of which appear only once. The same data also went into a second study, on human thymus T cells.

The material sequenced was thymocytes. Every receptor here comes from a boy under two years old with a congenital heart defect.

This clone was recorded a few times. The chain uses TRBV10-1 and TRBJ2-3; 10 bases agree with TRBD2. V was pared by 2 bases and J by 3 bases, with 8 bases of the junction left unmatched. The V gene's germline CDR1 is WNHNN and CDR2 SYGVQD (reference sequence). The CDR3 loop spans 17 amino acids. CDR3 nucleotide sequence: TGCGCCAGCAGTGAGAACAGTAGCGGGAGGACAACAGATACGCAGTATTTT. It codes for CASSENSSGRTTDTQYF.

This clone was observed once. The CDR3 protein is CASRSYRGEQYF. DNA of the CDR3: TGCGCCAGCAGATCTTACAGGGGCGAGCAGTACTTC. The chain joins TRBV23-1 to TRBJ2-7; TRBD1 agrees at 7 bases. TRBV23-1 is an open reading frame whose function is uncertain. J was trimmed by 6 bases and V by 6 bases; bases with no gene match: 5. The CDR3 is 12 amino acids.

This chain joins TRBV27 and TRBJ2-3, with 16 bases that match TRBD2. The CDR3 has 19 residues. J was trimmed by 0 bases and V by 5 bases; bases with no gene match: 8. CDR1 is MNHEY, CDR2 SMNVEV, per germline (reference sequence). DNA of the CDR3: TGTGCCAGCAGTCCGAGGGGACTAGCGGGAGGGGCTAGCACAGATACGCAGTATTTT. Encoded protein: CASSPRGLAGGASTDTQYF.

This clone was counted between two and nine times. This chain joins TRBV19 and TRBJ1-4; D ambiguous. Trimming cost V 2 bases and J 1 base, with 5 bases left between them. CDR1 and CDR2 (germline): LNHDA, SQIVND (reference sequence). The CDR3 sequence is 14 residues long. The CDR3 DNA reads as TGTGCCAGTAGTATAACGGGAACTAATGAAAAACTGTTTTTT. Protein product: CASSITGTNEKLFF.

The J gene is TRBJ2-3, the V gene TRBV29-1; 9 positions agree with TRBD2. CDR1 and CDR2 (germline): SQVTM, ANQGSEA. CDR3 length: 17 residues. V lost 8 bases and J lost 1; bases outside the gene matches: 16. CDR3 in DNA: TGCAGCCTCCTCTTCGCGGGAGGGCCTTTAGGCACAGATACGCAGTATTTT. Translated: CSLLFAGGPLGTDTQYF.

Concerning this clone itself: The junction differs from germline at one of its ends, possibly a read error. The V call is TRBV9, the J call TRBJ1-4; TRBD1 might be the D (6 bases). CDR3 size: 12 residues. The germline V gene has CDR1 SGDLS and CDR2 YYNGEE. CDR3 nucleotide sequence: TGTGCCAGCAGCGTAGACAGGGAAAGACTGTTTTTT. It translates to CASSVDRERLFF.

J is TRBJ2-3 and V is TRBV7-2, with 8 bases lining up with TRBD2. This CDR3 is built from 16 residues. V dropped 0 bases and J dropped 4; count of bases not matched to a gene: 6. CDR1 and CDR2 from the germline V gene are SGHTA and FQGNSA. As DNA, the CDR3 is TGTGCCAGCAGCTTAGCACCAGCGGGAGTTGCAGATACGCAGTATTTT. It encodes CASSLAPAGVADTQYF.

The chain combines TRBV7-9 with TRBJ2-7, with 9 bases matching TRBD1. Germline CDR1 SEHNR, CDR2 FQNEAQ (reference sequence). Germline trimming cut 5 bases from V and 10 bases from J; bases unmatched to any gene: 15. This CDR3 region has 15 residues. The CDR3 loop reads CASSGTGTLPTRQYF. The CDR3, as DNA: TGTGCCAGCAGCGGGACAGGGACTCTACCTACGAGACAGTACTTC.

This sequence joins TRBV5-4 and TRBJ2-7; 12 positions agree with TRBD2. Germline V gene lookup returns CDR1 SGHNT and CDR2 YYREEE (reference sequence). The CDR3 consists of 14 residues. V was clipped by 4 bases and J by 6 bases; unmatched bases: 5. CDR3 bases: TGTGCCAGCAGCCTGTCTAGCGGGAGGGGCGAGCAGTACTTC. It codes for CASSLSSGRGEQYF.

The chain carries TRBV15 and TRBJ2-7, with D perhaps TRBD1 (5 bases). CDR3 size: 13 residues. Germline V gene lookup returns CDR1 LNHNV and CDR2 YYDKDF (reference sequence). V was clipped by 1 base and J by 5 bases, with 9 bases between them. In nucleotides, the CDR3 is TGTGCCACCAGCAGAGCTGGGGCCCACGAGCAGTACTTC. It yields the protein CATSRAGAHEQYF.

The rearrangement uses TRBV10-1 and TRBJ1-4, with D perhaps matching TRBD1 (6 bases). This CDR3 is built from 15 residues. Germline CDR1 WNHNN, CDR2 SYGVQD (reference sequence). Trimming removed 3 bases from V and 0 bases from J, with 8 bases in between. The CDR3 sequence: CASSDRTATNEKLFF. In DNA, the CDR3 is TGCGCCAGCAGTGACCGGACAGCAACTAATGAAAAACTGTTTTTT.

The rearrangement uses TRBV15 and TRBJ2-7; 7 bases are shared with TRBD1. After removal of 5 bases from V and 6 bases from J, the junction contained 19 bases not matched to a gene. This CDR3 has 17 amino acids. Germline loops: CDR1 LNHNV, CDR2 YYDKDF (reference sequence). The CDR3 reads CATSRRRGTVPAGEQYF. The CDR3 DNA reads TGTGCCACCAGCCGGAGAAGGGGGACAGTTCCCGCGGGCGAGCAGTACTTC.

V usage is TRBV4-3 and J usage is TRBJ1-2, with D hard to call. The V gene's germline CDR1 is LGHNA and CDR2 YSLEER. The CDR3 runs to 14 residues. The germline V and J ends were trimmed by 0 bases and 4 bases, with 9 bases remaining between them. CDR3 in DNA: TGCGCCAGCAGCCAAGATGGTCAGCGCTATGGCTACACCTTC. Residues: CASSQDGQRYGYTF.

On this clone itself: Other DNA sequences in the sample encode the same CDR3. CDR3 sequence (DNA): TGTGCCAGCAGCGTAGGCCTAGCGGGTACGTACGAGCAGTACTTC. It specifies CASSVGLAGTYEQYF. This chain uses TRBV9 with TRBJ2-7; 8 nucleotides match TRBD2. The V gene's germline CDR1 is SGDLS and CDR2 YYNGEE. CDR3 length: 15 amino acids. Losses at the gene ends were 0 bases for V and 4 bases for J; bases not matched to a gene: 6.

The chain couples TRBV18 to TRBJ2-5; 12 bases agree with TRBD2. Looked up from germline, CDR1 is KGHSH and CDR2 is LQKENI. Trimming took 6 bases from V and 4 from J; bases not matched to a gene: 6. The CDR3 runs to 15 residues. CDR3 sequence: CASSRTSGNSETQYF. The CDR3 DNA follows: TGTGCCAGCTCCAGGACTAGCGGGAACTCAGAGACCCAGTACTTC.